What follows describes a single T cell receptor beta chain. V was shortened by 2 bases and J by 3 bases, with 13 bases between the two germline ends. Germline CDR1 SEHNR, CDR2 FQNEAQ (reference sequence). The CDR3 contains 15 residues. The data stem from a study of T cell responses to AZD1222 COVID-19 vaccine. Generated by immunoSEQ multiplex PCR, the TCRdb table keeps only in-frame clones and is missing some. The data contain 84,000 or so clones, around nine tenths of them singletons. This clonotype was sampled from an adult in good health. The chain uses TRBV7-9 and TRBJ1-1, with a possible D match to TRBD1 (5 bases). Material: peripheral blood, obtained on day 0 of AZD1222 vaccination. The DNA for the CDR3 is TGTGCCAGCAGCTTATTGGGGCAGTGGGACACTGAAGCTTTCTTT. Its translation is CASSLLGQWDTEAFF.